Listed here are 7 T cell receptor beta chains from one sample, sequenced in a study of CD8 T cells in Susac syndrome (dated by TCRdb to between 2018 and 2020). The library relied on the immunoSEQ multiplex PCR assay. RNA was extracted with the RNeasy kit and about 0.5 to 1 ug was reverse transcribed using random hexamers. In-frame beta chains were kept once TCRdb had trimmed the public reads at Q25 with fastp and called clones with MiXCR. Duplicate CDR3 protein sequences are folded into a single record with the most common DNA and genes. The sample table lists 210,000 or so distinct CDR3 sequences, 94% of them with a count of one. The leading ten clones occupy around 0.15% of the sample. The sequenced sample consisted of CD4+ T cells from PBMCs. These TCRs come from a human donor with Susac syndrome.

The genes are TRBV12-3 or TRBV12-4 and TRBJ2-5, with TRBD2 matching 7 bases. After removal of 4 bases from V and 0 bases from J, the junction contained 11 bases not matched to a gene. The CDR3 is made up of 17 amino acids. DNA of the CDR3: TGTGCCAGCAGTTCTACGGCAATGGCGGGGGACCAAGAGACCCAGTACTTC. It encodes CASSSTAMAGDQETQYF.

The V call is TRBV28, the J call TRBJ2-1, with 14 bases fitting TRBD2. Germline V gene data show CDR1 as MDHEN and CDR2 as SYDVKM. This CDR3 is built from 17 residues. Trimming removed 7 bases from V and 4 bases from J; junction bases left unmatched: 9. For the CDR3, the DNA is TGTGCCAGCACCGCCAAGGGACTAGCGGGGGCATACAATGAGCAGTTCTTC. The encoded protein is CASTAKGLAGAYNEQFF.

This chain links TRBV24-1 with TRBJ2-6; D gene ambiguous. Trimming cost V 3 bases and J 0 bases, with 5 bases left between them. Per germline, CDR1 KGHDR and CDR2 SFDVKD. The CDR3 spans 15 residues. The CDR3 loop reads CATSDPGSGANVLTF. As DNA, the CDR3 is TGTGCCACCAGTGATCCAGGCTCTGGGGCCAACGTCCTGACTTTC.

A single count supports this clonotype. The rearrangement joins TRBV5-1 to TRBJ1-1; no definite D call. The ends were cut back, 3 bases at V and 8 bases at J, with 14 bases in the middle. The V gene's germline CDR1 is SGHRS and CDR2 YFSETQ. The CDR3 totals 13 residues. DNA of the CDR3: TGCGCCAGCAGCTCAACCGCCGACGGGGAAGCTTTCTTT. It translates to CASSSTADGEAFF.

The chain joins TRBV7-2 to TRBJ2-5; no clear D. CDR3 length: 13 amino acids. Germline V gene lookup returns CDR1 SGHTA and CDR2 FQGNSA. Trimming cost V 2 bases and J 5 bases, with 9 bases left between them. In DNA, the CDR3 is TGTGCCAGCAGCTTAATCTGGGGTGAGACCCAGTACTTC. Residues: CASSLIWGETQYF.

V gene TRBV13 combines with J gene TRBJ1-2, with no clear D. The CDR3 consists of 12 residues. Between the trimmed V and J ends, which lost 5 bases and 7 bases, there was a span of 11 bases. Germline lookup yields CDR1 PRHDT and CDR2 FYEKMQ (reference sequence). This chain's CDR3 is CASSKTVLGYTF. CDR3 nucleotides: TGTGCCAGCAGCAAAACCGTACTTGGCTACACCTTC.

This rearrangement joins TRBV30 to TRBJ2-7; tentatively, D is TRBD1 (6 bases). The CDR3 extends over 12 amino acids. Trimming removed 4 bases at V and 3 bases at J, with 10 bases between. Germline CDR1 GTSNPN, CDR2 SVGIG (reference sequence). The CDR3 region is CAWKGDNYEQYF. The CDR3 bases are TGTGCCTGGAAGGGGGATAACTACGAGCAGTACTTC. Using reference TRBV30 and TRBJ2-7 for the parts outside the CDR3, the full variable domain is SQTIHQWPATLVQPVGSPLSLECTVEGTSNPNLYWYRQAAGRGLQLLFYSVGIGQISSEVPQNLSASRPQDRQFILSSKKLLLSDSGFYLCAWKGDNYEQYFGPGTRLTVT.